Listed below are T cell receptor beta chains from one sample, sequenced in a study of CD8 T cells in ankylosing spondylitis. TCRdb recomputed calls from the 5' RACE reads with MiXCR, one row per CDR3 protein. The table has around 150,000 distinct CDR3 sequences, about 42% seen once. The sequencing sample was made of synovial fluid, either unsorted or a sorted T cell fraction (not recorded which). These receptors were obtained from a male donor with ankylosing spondylitis. The CDR3 runs from the conserved cysteine through the conserved F or W. D genes are given only for firm matches. Size is omitted from some rows. Given values are once, few, many or a class for expanded clones.

V gene	clone size	CDR3 length	D gene	J gene	CDR3 protein	CDR3 DNA
TRBV24-1	few	12	-	TRBJ2-1	CATIPWDNEQFF	TGTGCCACCATCCCTTGGGACAATGAGCAGTTCTTC
TRBV10-3	-	19	-	TRBJ2-3	CAISESRLRDRDSTDTQYF	TGTGCCATCAGTGAGTCTCGGCTACGAGATCGGGACAGCACAGATACGCAGTATTTT
TRBV20-1	few	16	TRBD2	TRBJ2-3	CSARDGSGSSGDTQYF	TGCAGTGCTAGAGATGGGAGCGGGAGTTCTGGGGATACGCAGTATTTT
TRBV28	-	16	-	TRBJ2-1	CASSPDRGHSLDEQFF	TGTGCCAGCAGTCCCGACCGGGGACATTCCCTCGATGAGCAGTTCTTC
TRBV27	-	15	-	TRBJ2-7	CASSLSFGIRYEQYF	TGTGCCAGCAGTTTATCTTTCGGGATCAGGTACGAGCAGTACTTC
TRBV2	-	12	TRBD1	TRBJ2-5	CASDRGQETQYF	TGTGCCAGCGACAGGGGACAAGAGACCCAGTACTTC
TRBV30	-	15	TRBD1	TRBJ1-5	CAWSRGTVSNQPQHF	TGTGCCTGGAGTCGGGGGACAGTTAGCAATCAGCCCCAGCATTTT
TRBV20-1	many	15	-	TRBJ2-2	CSARDGGSDTGELFF	TGCAGTGCTAGAGATGGTGGGAGCGACACCGGGGAGCTGTTTTTT
TRBV2	-	16	-	TRBJ1-4	CASSEATIGYNEKLFF	TGTGCCAGCAGTGAAGCGACAATAGGCTATAATGAAAAACTGTTTTTT
TRBV28	once	13	-	TRBJ2-3	CASSFLATDTQYF	TGTGCCAGCAGTTTTTTGGCAACAGATACGCAGTATTTT
TRBV12-3/TRBV12-4	-	13	-	TRBJ1-1	CASSPIKNTEAFF	TGTGCCAGCAGCCCCATAAAGAACACTGAAGCTTTCTTT
TRBV5-1	-	15	-	TRBJ1-2	CASSLEAGIIYGYTF	TGCGCCAGCAGCTTGGAGGCAGGGATTATCTATGGCTACACCTTC
TRBV20-1	few	17	-	TRBJ2-1	CSARDRDSAKVGDEQFF	TGCAGTGCTAGAGATCGGGATAGCGCGAAAGTTGGGGATGAGCAGTTCTTC
TRBV10-3	few	12	-	TRBJ1-2	CAIRIRLGGYTF	TGTGCCATCAGGATACGGTTGGGTGGCTACACCTTC
TRBV20-1	few	14	-	TRBJ2-4	CSAREGRDYNIQYF	TGCAGTGCTAGAGAAGGAAGGGATTATAACATTCAGTACTTC
TRBV5-5	few	13	-	TRBJ2-1	CASSLEQGGEQFF	TGTGCCAGCAGCTTGGAGCAGGGCGGGGAGCAGTTCTTC
TRBV12-3/TRBV12-4	many	13	-	TRBJ1-5	CASSSSRNQPQHF	TGTGCCAGCAGTTCTTCCAGGAATCAGCCCCAGCATTTT
TRBV20-1	many	11	-	TRBJ2-1	CSAGSTDEQFF	TGCAGTGCTGGGAGTACGGATGAGCAGTTCTTC
TRBV10-3	-	16	-	TRBJ1-6	CAISESGSSYNSPLHF	TGTGCCATCAGTGAGTCAGGGAGCTCCTATAATTCACCCCTCCACTTT
TRBV28	few	14	-	TRBJ1-2	CASSPPERNYGYTF	TGTGCCAGCAGCCCCCCTGAAAGGAACTATGGCTACACCTTC
TRBV4-1	-	16	TRBD2	TRBJ2-1	CASSHHIAGGSNEQFF	TGCGCCAGCAGCCACCACATAGCGGGAGGGTCCAATGAGCAGTTCTTC
TRBV6-1	few	15	-	TRBJ1-1	CASSEARGGSTEAFF	TGTGCCAGCAGTGAAGCTCGGGGCGGGAGTACTGAAGCTTTCTTT
TRBV4-1	-	15	TRBD1	TRBJ2-7	CASSRVRGPPYEQYF	TGCGCCAGCAGCCGAGTGAGGGGGCCCCCCTACGAGCAGTACTTC
TRBV7-8	-	17	TRBD2	TRBJ2-5	CASSLGLAGAKQETQYF	TGTGCCAGCAGCTTAGGATTAGCGGGGGCGAAACAAGAGACCCAGTACTTC
TRBV11-2	few	13	TRBD2	TRBJ2-1	CASRASGRNEQFF	TGTGCCAGCAGGGCTAGCGGGAGGAATGAGCAGTTCTTC
TRBV7-9	-	15	TRBD2	TRBJ2-7	CASSLGWGPGGEQYF	TGTGCCAGCAGCCTTGGATGGGGACCGGGGGGTGAGCAGTACTTC
TRBV7-8	few	15	-	TRBJ2-1	CASSVDGSSYNEQFF	TGTGCCAGCAGCGTGGACGGGAGCTCCTACAATGAGCAGTTCTTC
TRBV7-6	-	18	TRBD1	TRBJ1-4	CASSIGRFRGGLNEKLFF	TGTGCCAGCAGCATAGGACGCTTCAGGGGGGGACTGAATGAAAAACTGTTTTTT
TRBV29-1	few	13	-	TRBJ2-1	CSAQLDALYEQFF	TGCAGCGCCCAACTAGACGCCCTCTATGAGCAGTTCTTC
TRBV28	-	17	TRBD1	TRBJ2-4	CASSLWWDRGRRGIQYF	TGTGCCAGCAGTTTATGGTGGGACAGGGGGCGCCGTGGCATTCAGTACTTC
TRBV7-9	-	16	-	TRBJ2-7	CASSLDGRIRSYEQYF	TGTGCCAGCAGCTTGGACGGAAGAATACGCTCCTACGAGCAGTACTTC
TRBV28	-	11	-	TRBJ2-7	CASSGGYEQYF	TGTGCCAGCAGCGGAGGCTACGAGCAGTACTTC
TRBV25-1	-	16	-	TRBJ1-6	CASSGYSGTENSPLHF	TGTGCCAGCAGTGGATATTCCGGGACGGAAAATTCACCCCTCCACTTT
TRBV7-8	-	13	-	TRBJ2-1	CASSPLGGTKQFF	TGTGCCAGCAGCCCGCTAGGGGGAACTAAGCAGTTCTTC
TRBV4-2	-	14	-	TRBJ2-3	CASSPGLYTDTQYF	TGTGCCAGCAGCCCCGGGCTATACACAGATACGCAGTATTTT
TRBV12-3/TRBV12-4	few	14	-	TRBJ2-2	CASSRWRNTGELFF	TGTGCCAGCAGTCGATGGCGGAACACCGGGGAGCTGTTTTTT
TRBV7-3	few	13	-	TRBJ2-3	CASSFWPADTQYF	TGTGCCAGCAGCTTTTGGCCGGCAGATACGCAGTATTTT
TRBV28	-	13	-	TRBJ2-5	CASSFYRQETQYF	TGTGCCAGCAGTTTTTACCGTCAAGAGACCCAGTACTTC
TRBV12-3/TRBV12-4	once	14	-	TRBJ2-3	CASTPLGGGDTQYF	TGTGCCAGCACCCCCTTGGGTGGCGGAGATACGCAGTATTTT
TRBV10-3	-	13	TRBD1	TRBJ1-1	CAINDRENTEAFF	TGTGCCATCAACGACAGGGAGAACACTGAAGCTTTCTTT
TRBV6-5	-	16	TRBD2	TRBJ2-5	CASSYSFGGGGETQYF	TGTGCCAGCAGTTACTCGTTCGGCGGGGGAGGAGAGACCCAGTACTTC
TRBV7-9	-	14	-	TRBJ1-4	CASSSGQHYEKLFF	TGTGCCAGCAGCTCGGGGCAGCATTATGAAAAACTGTTTTTT
TRBV3-1	few	13	-	TRBJ2-3	CASSQRGSDTQYF	TGTGCCAGCAGCCAACGGGGGTCAGATACGCAGTATTTT
TRBV6-2/TRBV6-3	-	19	-	TRBJ2-3	CASTIDRPWAPGLADTQYF	TGTGCCAGCACCATAGACAGGCCTTGGGCCCCCGGTTTAGCAGATACGCAGTATTTT
TRBV20-1	-	16	-	TRBJ2-1	CSASPLPGNSYNEQFF	TGCAGTGCTAGTCCTTTGCCGGGCAACTCCTACAATGAGCAGTTCTTC
TRBV27	few	13	TRBD1	TRBJ2-4	CASSPGGGGIQYF	TGTGCCAGCAGCCCAGGGGGCGGCGGCATTCAGTACTTC
TRBV7-9	-	15	-	TRBJ2-5	CASSWFAGRRETQYF	TGTGCCAGCAGCTGGTTCGCCGGGCGGCGGGAGACCCAGTACTTC
TRBV24-1	few	16	-	TRBJ2-5	CATKQEGRGEQETQYF	TGTGCCACCAAGCAGGAGGGCCGAGGAGAACAAGAGACCCAGTACTTC
TRBV19	-	16	TRBD1	TRBJ1-1	CASSELGTGATHEAFF	TGTGCCAGTAGTGAATTAGGGACAGGGGCGACGCACGAAGCTTTCTTT
TRBV28	-	16	TRBD1	TRBJ2-1	CASSLGGQGAYNEQFF	TGTGCCAGCAGTTTAGGGGGACAGGGGGCGTACAATGAGCAGTTCTTC
TRBV7-9	-	17	TRBD1	TRBJ1-3	CASSPDRGRTDGNTIYF	TGTGCCAGCAGCCCCGACAGGGGGCGAACCGATGGAAACACCATATATTTT